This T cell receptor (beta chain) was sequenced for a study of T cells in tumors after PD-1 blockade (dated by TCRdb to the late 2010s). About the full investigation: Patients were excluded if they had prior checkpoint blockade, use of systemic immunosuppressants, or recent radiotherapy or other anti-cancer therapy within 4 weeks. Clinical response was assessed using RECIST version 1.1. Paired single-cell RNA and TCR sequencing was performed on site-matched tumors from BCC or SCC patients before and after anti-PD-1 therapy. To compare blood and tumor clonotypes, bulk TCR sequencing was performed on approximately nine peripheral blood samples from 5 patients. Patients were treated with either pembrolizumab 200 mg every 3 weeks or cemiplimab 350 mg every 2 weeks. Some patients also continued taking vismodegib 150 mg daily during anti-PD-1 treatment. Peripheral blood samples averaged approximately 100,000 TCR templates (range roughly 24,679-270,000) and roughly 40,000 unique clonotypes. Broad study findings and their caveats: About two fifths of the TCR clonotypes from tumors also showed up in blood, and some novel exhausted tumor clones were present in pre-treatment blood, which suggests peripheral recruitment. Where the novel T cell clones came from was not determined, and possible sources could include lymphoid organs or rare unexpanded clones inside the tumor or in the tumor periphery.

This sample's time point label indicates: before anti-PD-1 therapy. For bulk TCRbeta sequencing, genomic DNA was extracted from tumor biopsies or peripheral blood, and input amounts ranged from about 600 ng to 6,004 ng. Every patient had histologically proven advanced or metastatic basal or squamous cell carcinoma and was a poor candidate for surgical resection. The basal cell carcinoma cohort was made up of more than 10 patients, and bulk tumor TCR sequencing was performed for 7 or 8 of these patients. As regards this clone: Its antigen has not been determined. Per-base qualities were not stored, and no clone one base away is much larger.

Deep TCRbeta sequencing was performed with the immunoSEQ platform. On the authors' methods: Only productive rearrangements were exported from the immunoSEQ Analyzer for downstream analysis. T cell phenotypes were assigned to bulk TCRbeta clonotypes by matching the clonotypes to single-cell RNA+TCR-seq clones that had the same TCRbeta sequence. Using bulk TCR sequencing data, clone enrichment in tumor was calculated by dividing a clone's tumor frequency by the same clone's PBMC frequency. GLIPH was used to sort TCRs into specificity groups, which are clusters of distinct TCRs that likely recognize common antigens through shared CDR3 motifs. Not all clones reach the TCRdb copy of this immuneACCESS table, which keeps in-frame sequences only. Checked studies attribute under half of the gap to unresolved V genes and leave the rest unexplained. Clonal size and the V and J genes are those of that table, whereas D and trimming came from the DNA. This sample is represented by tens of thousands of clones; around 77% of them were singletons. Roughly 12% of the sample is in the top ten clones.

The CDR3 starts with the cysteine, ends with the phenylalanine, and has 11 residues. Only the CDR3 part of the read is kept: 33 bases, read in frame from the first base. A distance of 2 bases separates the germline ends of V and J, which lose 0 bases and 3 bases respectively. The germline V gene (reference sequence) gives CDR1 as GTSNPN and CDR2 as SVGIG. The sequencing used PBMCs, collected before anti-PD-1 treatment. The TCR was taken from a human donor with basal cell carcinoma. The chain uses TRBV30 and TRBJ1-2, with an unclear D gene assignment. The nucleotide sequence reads TGTGCCTGGAGTGTCCACTATGGCTACACCTTC. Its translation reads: CAWSVHYGYTF.